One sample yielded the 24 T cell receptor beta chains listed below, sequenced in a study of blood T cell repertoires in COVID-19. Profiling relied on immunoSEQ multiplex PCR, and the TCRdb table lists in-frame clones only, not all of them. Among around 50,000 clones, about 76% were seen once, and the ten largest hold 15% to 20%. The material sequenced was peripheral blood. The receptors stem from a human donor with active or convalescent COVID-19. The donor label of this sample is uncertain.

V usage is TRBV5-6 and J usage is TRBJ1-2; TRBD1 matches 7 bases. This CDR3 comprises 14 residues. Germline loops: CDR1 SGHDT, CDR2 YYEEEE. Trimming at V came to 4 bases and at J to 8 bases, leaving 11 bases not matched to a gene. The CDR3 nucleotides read TGTGCCAGCAGCAAACCGACAGGGCCAGAAGGCTACACCTTC. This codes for CASSKPTGPEGYTF.

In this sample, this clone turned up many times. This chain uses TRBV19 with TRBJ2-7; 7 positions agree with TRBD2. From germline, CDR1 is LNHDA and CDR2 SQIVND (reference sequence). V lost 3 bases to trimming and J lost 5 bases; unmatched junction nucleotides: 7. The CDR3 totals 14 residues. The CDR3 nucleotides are TGTGCCAGTAGTATTCAGAGCGGGACTAACGAGCAGTACTTC. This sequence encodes CASSIQSGTNEQYF.

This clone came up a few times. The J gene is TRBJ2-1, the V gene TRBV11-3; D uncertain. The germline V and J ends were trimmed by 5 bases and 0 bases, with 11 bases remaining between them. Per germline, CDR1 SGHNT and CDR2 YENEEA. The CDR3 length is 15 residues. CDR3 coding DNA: TGTGCCAGCAGCGCGCAGAGAGGCTCCTACAATGAGCAGTTCTTC. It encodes CASSAQRGSYNEQFF.

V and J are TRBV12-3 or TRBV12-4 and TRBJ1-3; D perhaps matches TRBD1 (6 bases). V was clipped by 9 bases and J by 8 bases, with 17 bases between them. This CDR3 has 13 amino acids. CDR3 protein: CASQGQGRYTIYF. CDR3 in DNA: TGTGCCAGTCAGGGGCAGGGCCGATACACCATATATTTT.

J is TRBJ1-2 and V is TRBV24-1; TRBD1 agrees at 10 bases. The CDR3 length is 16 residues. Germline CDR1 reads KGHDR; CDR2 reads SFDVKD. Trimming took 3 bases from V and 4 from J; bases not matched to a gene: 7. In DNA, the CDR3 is TGTGCCACCAGTGATGCCGGGACAGGGGAGGCCTATGGCTACACCTTC. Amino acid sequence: CATSDAGTGEAYGYTF.

The CDR3 here is CASSRSGKNTGELFF. The CDR3 DNA is TGTGCCAGCAGCCGTAGCGGGAAAAACACCGGGGAGCTGTTTTTT. This sequence joins TRBV7-3 and TRBJ2-2; TRBD2 aligns across 8 bases. V was pared by 5 bases and J by 2 bases, with 4 bases of the junction left unmatched. Per the germline V gene, CDR1 is SGHTA and CDR2 is FQGTGA. The CDR3 runs 15 residues.

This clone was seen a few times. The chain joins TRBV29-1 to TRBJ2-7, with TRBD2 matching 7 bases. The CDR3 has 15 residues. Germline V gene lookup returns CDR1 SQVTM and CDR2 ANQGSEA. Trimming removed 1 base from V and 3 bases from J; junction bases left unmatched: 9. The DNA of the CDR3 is TGCAGCGTTGAAGTCCTCAGCGGGGCCAGCTACGAGCAGTACTTC. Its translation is CSVEVLSGASYEQYF.

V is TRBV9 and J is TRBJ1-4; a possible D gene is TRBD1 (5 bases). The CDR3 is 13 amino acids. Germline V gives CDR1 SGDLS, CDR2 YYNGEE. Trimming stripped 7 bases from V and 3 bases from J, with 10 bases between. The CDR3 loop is CASPGGANEKLFF. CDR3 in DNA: TGTGCCAGCCCAGGAGGGGCTAATGAAAAACTGTTTTTT.

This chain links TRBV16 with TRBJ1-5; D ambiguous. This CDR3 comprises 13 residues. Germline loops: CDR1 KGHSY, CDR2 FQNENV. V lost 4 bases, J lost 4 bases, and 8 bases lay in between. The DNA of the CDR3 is TGTGCCAGCAGCCTCGGGTGGAATCAGCCCCAGCATTTT. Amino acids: CASSLGWNQPQHF.

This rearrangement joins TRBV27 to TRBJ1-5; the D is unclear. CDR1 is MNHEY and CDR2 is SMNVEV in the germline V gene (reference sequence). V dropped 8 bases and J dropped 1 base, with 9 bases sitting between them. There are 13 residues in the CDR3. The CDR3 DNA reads TGTGCCAGCTCCTTCTACAGCAATCAGCCCCAGCATTTT. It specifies CASSFYSNQPQHF.

The CDR3 spells CASSRLAVQETQYF. In DNA form, the CDR3 reads TGTGCCAGCAGCAGACTAGCGGTCCAAGAGACCCAGTACTTC. J is TRBJ2-5 and V is TRBV7-8; 9 nucleotides agree with TRBD2. CDR3 length: 14 residues. Per germline, CDR1 SGHVS and CDR2 FQNEAQ. Trimming at V came to 5 bases and at J to 1 base, leaving 2 bases not matched to a gene.

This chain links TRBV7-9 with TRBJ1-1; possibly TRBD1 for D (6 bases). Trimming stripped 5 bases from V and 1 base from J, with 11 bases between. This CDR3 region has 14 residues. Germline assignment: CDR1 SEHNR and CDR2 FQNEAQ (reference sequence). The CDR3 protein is CASSPDSTNTEAFF. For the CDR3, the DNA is TGTGCCAGCAGCCCGGACAGTACGAACACTGAAGCTTTCTTT.

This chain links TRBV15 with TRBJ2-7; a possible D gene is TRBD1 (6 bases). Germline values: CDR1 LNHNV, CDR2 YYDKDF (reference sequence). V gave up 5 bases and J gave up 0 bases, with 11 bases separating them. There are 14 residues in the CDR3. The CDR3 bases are TGTGCCACCAGCCGACAGGCTAGCTCCTACGAGCAGTACTTC. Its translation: CATSRQASSYEQYF.

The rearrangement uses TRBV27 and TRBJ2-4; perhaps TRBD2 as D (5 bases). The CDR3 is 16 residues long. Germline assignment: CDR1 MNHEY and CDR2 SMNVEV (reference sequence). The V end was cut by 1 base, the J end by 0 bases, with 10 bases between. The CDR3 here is CASSLFAGPAKNIQYF. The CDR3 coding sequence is TGTGCCAGCAGTTTATTTGCGGGCCCAGCCAAAAACATTCAGTACTTC.

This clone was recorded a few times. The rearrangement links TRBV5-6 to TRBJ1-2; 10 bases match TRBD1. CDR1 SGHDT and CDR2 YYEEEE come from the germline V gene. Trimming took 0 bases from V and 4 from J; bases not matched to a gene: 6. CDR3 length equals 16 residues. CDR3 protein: CASSLAGTGVTYGYTF. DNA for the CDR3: TGTGCCAGCAGCTTGGCCGGGACAGGGGTGACCTATGGCTACACCTTC.

CDR3: CASSDPVASIRQYF. The CDR3 nucleotides read TGTGCCAGCAGTGACCCGGTAGCTTCGATCAGGCAGTACTTC. This chain joins TRBV2 and TRBJ2-7; D ambiguous. V lost 3 bases to trimming and J lost 9 bases, with 18 bases between them. The CDR3 contains 14 residues. The germline V gene has CDR1 SNHLY and CDR2 FYNNEI.

The CDR3 nucleotides read TGTGCCAGCAGTGGCGGCCAGGGGCCAACTGAAGCTTTCTTT. Translating gives CASSGGQGPTEAFF. The V and J genes are TRBV28 and TRBJ1-1, with D tentatively TRBD1 (6 bases). V was trimmed by 5 bases and J by 5 bases, leaving 15 bases between them. The CDR3 spans 14 residues. CDR1 is MDHEN, CDR2 SYDVKM, per germline.

CDR3 sequence: CASSLGGTVAYEQYF. CDR3 in DNA: TGTGCCAGCAGCTTAGGTGGGACAGTCGCCTACGAGCAGTACTTC. The rearrangement links TRBV11-2 to TRBJ2-7, with 7 bases aligning to TRBD1. V trimming: 1 base; J trimming: 2 bases; junction bases outside the gene matches: 5. The CDR3 covers 15 residues. Germline V lookup: CDR1 SGHAT, CDR2 FQNNGV.

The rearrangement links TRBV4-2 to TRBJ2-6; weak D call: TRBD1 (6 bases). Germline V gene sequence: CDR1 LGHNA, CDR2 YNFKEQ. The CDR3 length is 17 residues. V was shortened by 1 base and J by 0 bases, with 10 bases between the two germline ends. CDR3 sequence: CASSQAGQTSGANVLTF. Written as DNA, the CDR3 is TGTGCCAGCAGCCAAGCTGGACAGACCTCTGGGGCCAACGTCCTGACTTTC.

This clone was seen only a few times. This CDR3 reads CASSFPFTGYGYTF. As DNA, the CDR3 is TGTGCCAGCAGTTTCCCCTTCACAGGCTATGGCTACACCTTC. This chain uses TRBV28 with TRBJ1-2, with D possibly matching TRBD1 (5 bases). V lost 3 bases to trimming and J lost 4 bases, with 12 bases between them. The CDR3 consists of 14 residues. Germline CDR1 reads MDHEN; CDR2 reads SYDVKM.

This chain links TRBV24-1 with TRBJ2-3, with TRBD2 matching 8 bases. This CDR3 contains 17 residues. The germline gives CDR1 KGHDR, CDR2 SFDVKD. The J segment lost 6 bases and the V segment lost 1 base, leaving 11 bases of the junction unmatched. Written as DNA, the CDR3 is TGTGCCACCAGTGATTTTCCCTCGGCGGGAGGTGTGGATACGCAGTATTTT. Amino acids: CATSDFPSAGGVDTQYF.

CDR3 coding DNA: TGCGCCAGCAGTCAATCAGGGGAGGGAGCTGAAGCTTTCTTT. Translation: CASSQSGEGAEAFF. The J gene is TRBJ1-1, the V gene TRBV23-1; D might be TRBD1 (5 bases). TRBV23-1 is an ORF, with its function uncertain. The CDR3 is made up of 14 amino acids. V was cut by 0 bases and J by 6 bases, with 11 bases left in between.

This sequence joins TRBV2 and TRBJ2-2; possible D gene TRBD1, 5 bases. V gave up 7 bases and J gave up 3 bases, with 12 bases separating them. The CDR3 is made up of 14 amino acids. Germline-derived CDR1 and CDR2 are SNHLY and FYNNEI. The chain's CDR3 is CASTKGADTGELFF. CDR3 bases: TGTGCCAGCACCAAAGGGGCGGACACCGGGGAGCTGTTTTTT.

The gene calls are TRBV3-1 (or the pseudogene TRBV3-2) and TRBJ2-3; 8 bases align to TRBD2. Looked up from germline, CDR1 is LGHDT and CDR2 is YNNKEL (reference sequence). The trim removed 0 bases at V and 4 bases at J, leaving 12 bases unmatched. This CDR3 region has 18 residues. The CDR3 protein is CASSQDWPDAGGPDTQYF. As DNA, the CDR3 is TGTGCCAGCAGCCAAGATTGGCCCGACGCGGGAGGACCAGATACGCAGTATTTT.